These T cell receptor beta chains were read from a single sample in a study of OX40 agonist ivuxolimab in advanced cancers. TCRdb's table, derived via immunoSEQ multiplex PCR, lists solely in-frame clones and lacks some. The repertoire holds 50,000 to 75,000 clones, approximately 90% seen once, with about 1% in the top ten. Source: CD4+ or CD8+ T cells sorted from blood, taken in a trial of the OX40 agonist ivuxolimab. The source of these receptors is an adult with an advanced solid tumor such as melanoma, head and neck, liver or kidney cancer. The CDR3 runs from the conserved cysteine through the conserved F or W. A D gene is named only where the DNA matches it firmly. A clone size is listed for some rows: how often the clone was seen (once, few, many), or a class if it is expanded.

D gene: NA
clone size: few
J gene: TRBJ1-1
V gene: TRBV10-2
CDR3 protein: CASIRNLEDTEAFF
CDR3 DNA: TGCGCCAGCATCAGGAATTTGGAGGACACTGAAGCTTTCTTT

D gene: NA
clone size: NA
J gene: TRBJ1-1
V gene: TRBV20-1
CDR3 protein: CSVNGNTEAFF
CDR3 DNA: TGCAGTGTTAACGGGAACACTGAAGCTTTCTTT

D gene: TRBD2
clone size: NA
J gene: TRBJ2-1
V gene: TRBV6-1
CDR3 protein: CASSLAGPYNEQFF
CDR3 DNA: TGTGCCAGCAGCCTAGCGGGACCCTACAATGAGCAGTTCTTC

D gene: NA
clone size: NA
J gene: TRBJ1-1
V gene: TRBV5-4
CDR3 protein: CASSLVPGTNTEAFF
CDR3 DNA: TGTGCCAGCAGCTTGGTGCCGGGGACAAACACTGAAGCTTTCTTT

D gene: NA
clone size: once
J gene: TRBJ2-7
V gene: TRBV4-1
CDR3 protein: CASSQGDGSYEQYF
CDR3 DNA: TGCGCCAGCAGCCAAGGAGACGGATCCTACGAGCAGTACTTC

D gene: TRBD2
clone size: NA
J gene: TRBJ2-5
V gene: TRBV5-1
CDR3 protein: CASTTGLAQETQYF
CDR3 DNA: TGCGCCAGCACCACGGGACTAGCGCAAGAGACCCAGTACTTC

D gene: NA
clone size: NA
J gene: TRBJ1-6
V gene: TRBV21-1
CDR3 protein: CASSKNRLGESSYNSPLHF
CDR3 DNA: TGTGCCAGCAGCAAAAACCGCCTTGGCGAGAGCTCCTATAATTCACCCCTCCACTTT

D gene: NA
clone size: NA
J gene: TRBJ2-5
V gene: TRBV10-2
CDR3 protein: CASSESWGKYQETQYF
CDR3 DNA: TGCGCCAGCAGTGAGTCTTGGGGAAAGTACCAAGAGACCCAGTACTTC

D gene: NA
clone size: NA
J gene: TRBJ1-4
V gene: TRBV11-3
CDR3 protein: CASSLNQANEKLFF
CDR3 DNA: TGTGCCAGCAGCTTAAACCAGGCTAATGAAAAACTGTTTTTT

D gene: TRBD2
clone size: NA
J gene: TRBJ2-7
V gene: TRBV9
CDR3 protein: CASSVEPGTSGYEQYF
CDR3 DNA: TGTGCCAGCAGCGTAGAACCAGGGACTAGCGGCTACGAGCAGTACTTC

D gene: TRBD2
clone size: NA
J gene: TRBJ2-3
V gene: TRBV7-3
CDR3 protein: CASSKTSGRAGDTQYF
CDR3 DNA: TGTGCCAGCAGCAAAACTAGCGGGAGGGCCGGAGATACGCAGTATTTT

D gene: NA
clone size: NA
J gene: TRBJ2-1
V gene: TRBV6-4
CDR3 protein: CASSEELAPPYNEQFF
CDR3 DNA: TGTGCCAGCAGTGAAGAGCTAGCGCCCCCCTACAATGAGCAGTTCTTC

D gene: NA
clone size: NA
J gene: TRBJ1-1
V gene: TRBV9
CDR3 protein: CASSGGPGIAEAFF
CDR3 DNA: TGTGCCAGCAGCGGTGGACCAGGGATCGCTGAAGCTTTCTTT

D gene: NA
clone size: few
J gene: TRBJ2-5
V gene: TRBV5-1
CDR3 protein: CASSLAAGLQETQYF
CDR3 DNA: TGCGCCAGCAGCTTGGCCGCGGGGTTACAAGAGACCCAGTACTTC

D gene: NA
clone size: NA
J gene: TRBJ1-2
V gene: TRBV4-1
CDR3 protein: CASSQTSYGYTF
CDR3 DNA: TGCGCCAGCAGCCAAACGAGCTATGGCTACACCTTC

D gene: TRBD2
clone size: NA
J gene: TRBJ2-7
V gene: TRBV6-1
CDR3 protein: CASWGLIYEQYF
CDR3 DNA: TGTGCCAGCTGGGGACTAATCTACGAGCAGTACTTC